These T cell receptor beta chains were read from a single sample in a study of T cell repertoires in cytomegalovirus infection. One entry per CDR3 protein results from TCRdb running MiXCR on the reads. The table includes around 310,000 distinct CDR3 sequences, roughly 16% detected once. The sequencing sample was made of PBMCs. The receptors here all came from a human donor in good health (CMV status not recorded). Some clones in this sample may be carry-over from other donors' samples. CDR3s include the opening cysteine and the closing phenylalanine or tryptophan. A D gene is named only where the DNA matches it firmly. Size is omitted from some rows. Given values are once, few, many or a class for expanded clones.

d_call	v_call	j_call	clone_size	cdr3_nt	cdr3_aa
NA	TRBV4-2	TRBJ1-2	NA	TGTGCCAGCAGCCAAGATCAAGGGAACTATGGCTACACCTTC	CASSQDQGNYGYTF
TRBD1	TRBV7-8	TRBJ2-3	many	TGTGCCAGCAGACAACAGGGGGCGGACGGCACAGATACGCAGTATTTT	CASRQQGADGTDTQYF
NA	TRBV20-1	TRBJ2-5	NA	TGCAGTGCTAGAGTAATTCCGATGGGGGAGCAAGAGACCCAGTACTTC	CSARVIPMGEQETQYF
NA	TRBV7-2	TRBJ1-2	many	TGTGCCAGCAGCGAGCTTACATGGGGTTACTATGGCTACACCTTC	CASSELTWGYYGYTF
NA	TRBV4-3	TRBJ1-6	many	TGCGCCAGCAGCCAAGATCACGGAATTTCACCCCTCCACTTT	CASSQDHGISPLHF
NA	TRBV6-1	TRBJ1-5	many	TGTGCCAGCTGCGTACAGGGTAATCAGCCCCAGCATTTT	CASCVQGNQPQHF
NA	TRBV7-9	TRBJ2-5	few	TGTGCCAGCAGCCTCATCCGGGTTACCGAAGAGACCCAGTACTTC	CASSLIRVTEETQYF
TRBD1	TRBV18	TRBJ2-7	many	TGTGCCAGCTCGCCGGGACAGGGGAGCGAGCAGTACTTC	CASSPGQGSEQYF
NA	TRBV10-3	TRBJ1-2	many	TGTGCCATCAGTGGGGACCGAGGCTATGGCTACACCTTC	CAISGDRGYGYTF
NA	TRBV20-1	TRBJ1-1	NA	TGCAGTGCTAGTTCGGGGGCCACTGAAGCTTTCTTT	CSASSGATEAFF
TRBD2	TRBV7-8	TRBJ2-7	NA	TGTGCCAGCAGCTGGACTAGCGGGGGGGCGTCCTACGAGCAGTACTTC	CASSWTSGGASYEQYF
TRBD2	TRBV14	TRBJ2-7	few	TGTGCCAGCAGCCAGCAATCGGGACTAGCGGGGGGCTCCTACGAGCAGTACTTC	CASSQQSGLAGGSYEQYF
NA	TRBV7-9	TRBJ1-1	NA	TGTGCCAGCAGCTTAACGGGGGAAGCTGAAGCTTTCTTT	CASSLTGEAEAFF
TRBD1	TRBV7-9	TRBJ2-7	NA	TGTGCCAGCAGCTTCCTACAGGGGGCGTGGGGGGGCGAGCAGTACTTC	CASSFLQGAWGGEQYF
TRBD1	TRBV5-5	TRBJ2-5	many	TGTGCCAGCAGCTCGACAGGGGAAGAGACCCAGTACTTC	CASSSTGEETQYF
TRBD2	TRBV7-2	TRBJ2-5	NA	TGTGCCAGCAGCTCACAGGCAGGACTAGCGGGGGGAGAGACCCAGTACTTC	CASSSQAGLAGGETQYF
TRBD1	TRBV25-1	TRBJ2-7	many	TGTGCCAGCAGTGGCCCCAGATTCGGACAGGGACCCTACGAGCAGTACTTC	CASSGPRFGQGPYEQYF
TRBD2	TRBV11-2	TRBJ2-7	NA	TGTGCCAGCACCGCTATGCGGGGGGGTTACGAGCAGTACTTC	CASTAMRGGYEQYF
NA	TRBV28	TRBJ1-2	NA	TGTGCCAGCAGTTTCAGTCTGGACTATGGCTACACCTTC	CASSFSLDYGYTF
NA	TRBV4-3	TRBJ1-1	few	TGCGCCAGCAGCCGTTCATATCCCGGGAACACTGAAGCTTTCTTT	CASSRSYPGNTEAFF
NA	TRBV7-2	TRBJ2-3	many	TGTGCCAGCAGCTTATATGGGGCATCAGATACGCAGTATTTT	CASSLYGASDTQYF
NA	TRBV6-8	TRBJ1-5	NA	TGTGCCAGCAGCCGCGTCCGGGAGGGCAATCAGCCCCAGCATTTT	CASSRVREGNQPQHF
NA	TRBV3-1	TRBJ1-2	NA	TGTGCCAGCAGCCACCGAGGGACCGACTATGGCTACACCTTC	CASSHRGTDYGYTF
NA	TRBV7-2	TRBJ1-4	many	TGTGCCAGCAGCTTTTTCGGGGTTAACGAAAAACTGTTTTTT	CASSFFGVNEKLFF
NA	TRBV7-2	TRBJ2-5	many	TGTGCCAGCAGCGGGATCGAGACCCAGTACTTC	CASSGIETQYF
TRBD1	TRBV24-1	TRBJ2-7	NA	TGTGCCACCAGTGACTCGACAGGGGGTGGCGAGCAGTACTTC	CATSDSTGGGEQYF
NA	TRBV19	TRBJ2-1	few	TGTGCCAGTAGTATAGGCGGGAATGAGCAGTTCTTC	CASSIGGNEQFF
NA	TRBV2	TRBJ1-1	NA	TGTGCCAGCAGTGACCAGGGGCTGGTCACTGAAGCTTTCTTT	CASSDQGLVTEAFF
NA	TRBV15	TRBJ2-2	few	TGTGCCACCTCGAGAACTTACACCGGGGAGCTGTTTTTT	CATSRTYTGELFF
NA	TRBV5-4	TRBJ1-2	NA	TGTGCCAGCAGCCGACAGGAAAACTATGGCTACACCTTC	CASSRQENYGYTF
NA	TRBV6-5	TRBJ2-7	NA	TGTGCCAGCAGTTACTCGATAGGCGGGGAGGTTCGATACGAGCAGTACTTC	CASSYSIGGEVRYEQYF
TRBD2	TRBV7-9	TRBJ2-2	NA	TGTGCCAGCAGCTTGGGCGCGAGCGGGGCAAGCGGGGAGCTGTTTTTT	CASSLGASGASGELFF
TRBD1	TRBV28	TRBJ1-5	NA	TGTGCCAGCAGCATAGCCGGGACAGCCCATCAGCCCCAGCATTTT	CASSIAGTAHQPQHF
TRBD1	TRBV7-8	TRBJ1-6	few	TGTGCCAGCAGCTTAAGCCGGGACAGGCACAATTCACCCCTCCACTTT	CASSLSRDRHNSPLHF
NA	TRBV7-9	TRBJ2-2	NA	TGTGCCAGCAGCTTAACGTGGGGGGGCTTAGACACCGGGGAGCTGTTTTTT	CASSLTWGGLDTGELFF
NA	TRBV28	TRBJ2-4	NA	TGTGCCAGCAGCAAAGGAAGTCTAGCCAAAAACATTCAGTACTTC	CASSKGSLAKNIQYF
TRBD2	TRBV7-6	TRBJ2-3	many	TGTGCCAGCAGCCGGGAGGGAGACACAGATACGCAGTATTTT	CASSREGDTDTQYF
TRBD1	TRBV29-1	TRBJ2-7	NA	TGCAGCACGGGGACAGGGTTGGGCCACGAGCAGTACTTC	CSTGTGLGHEQYF
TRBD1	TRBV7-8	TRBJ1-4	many	TGTGCCAGCAGCCCGTCCCGGGACAGGGGCCCTAATGAAAAACTGTTTTTT	CASSPSRDRGPNEKLFF
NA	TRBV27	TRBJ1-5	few	TGTGCCAGCAGTCCGACGGGAGCCATGTGGGATAGCAATCAGCCCCAGCATTTT	CASSPTGAMWDSNQPQHF
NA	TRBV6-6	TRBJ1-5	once	TGTGCCAGCAGTCTACGGACACCCGGCAGCAATCAGCCCCAGCATTTT	CASSLRTPGSNQPQHF
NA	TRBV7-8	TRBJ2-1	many	TGTGCCAGCAGCTTAAGCAATGAGCAGTTCTTC	CASSLSNEQFF
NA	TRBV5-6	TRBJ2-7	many	TGTGCCAGCAGCTTGAGCGGACTCATCTACGAGCAGTACTTC	CASSLSGLIYEQYF
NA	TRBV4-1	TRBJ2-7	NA	TGCGCCAGCAGCCAAGACCCCCGGGGGTCCTACGAGCAGTACTTC	CASSQDPRGSYEQYF
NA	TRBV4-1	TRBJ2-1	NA	TGTGCCAGCAGCCAAGAATCTCGAGGGAGCTCCTACAATGATCAGTTCTTC	CASSQESRGSSYNDQFF
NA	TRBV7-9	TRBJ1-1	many	TGTGCCAGCAGCGCCAGCGACAGGGAAGCTTTCTTT	CASSASDREAFF
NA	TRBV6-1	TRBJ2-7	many	TGTGCCAGCAGTAACAGCGCACCCTACGAGCAGTACTTC	CASSNSAPYEQYF
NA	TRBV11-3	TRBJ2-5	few	TGTGCCAGCAGCCAGGAGGTCGGCAGGGGTGAGACCCAGTACTTC	CASSQEVGRGETQYF